These 14 T cell receptor beta chains share one sample of origin, sequenced in a study of cytomegalovirus exposure and HLA in healthy donors. 60 Vbeta and 13 Jbeta primers were used in PCR. The protocol was immunoSEQ multiplex PCR, while the TCRdb copy is restricted to in-frame clones and leaves out a portion. This sample has about 190,000 clones; 70% to 85% occur once, and the top ten carry about 3.5%. Specimen: PBMCs. All receptors come from a middle-aged man in good health and CMV-seropositive.

The gene calls are TRBV19 and TRBJ1-1; a possible D gene is TRBD1 (5 bases). The CDR3 length is 15 residues. Trimming shortened V by 3 bases and J by 1 base, and 12 bases separated the two germline ends. Germline V gene lookup returns CDR1 LNHDA and CDR2 SQIVND (reference sequence). CDR3 protein: CASSMFGGTNTEAFF. The CDR3 nucleotides are TGTGCCAGTAGTATGTTTGGGGGGACGAACACTGAAGCTTTCTTT.

Comment on this clone: Additional DNA sequences in this sample encode the identical CDR3. The chain employs TRBV4-1 and TRBJ1-2; 12 nucleotides match TRBD1. The CDR3 length is 14 residues. Germline CDR1 reads MGHRA; CDR2 reads YSYEKL. J lost 8 bases, V lost 2 bases, and 3 bases had no gene match. The CDR3 reads CASSQPGTGGGYTF. DNA for the CDR3: TGCGCCAGCAGCCAACCCGGGACAGGGGGCGGCTACACCTTC.

The chain combines TRBV7-3 with TRBJ2-1; TRBD2 matches at 8 bases. This CDR3 has 16 residues. CDR1 and CDR2 (germline): SGHTA, FQGTGA. The J segment lost 13 bases and the V segment lost 0 bases, leaving 14 bases of the junction unmatched. CDR3 sequence reads: CASSLTAPERTSRQFF. CDR3 sequence (DNA): TGTGCCAGCAGCTTAACCGCACCCGAACGGACTAGCAGACAGTTCTTC.

V is TRBV4-1 and J is TRBJ2-5, with D tentatively TRBD1 (5 bases). This CDR3 spans 15 amino acids. CDR1 is MGHRA, CDR2 YSYEKL, per germline. Trimming shortened V by 4 bases and J by 1 base, and 13 bases separated the two germline ends. The CDR3 loop reads CASSPSQGAQETQYF. CDR3 in DNA: TGCGCCAGCAGCCCATCCCAAGGGGCCCAAGAGACCCAGTACTTC.

The CDR3, as DNA: TGTGCCACCAGCAGAGCTAACAGGGGAGTCTCTGGAAACACCATATATTTT. Translating gives CATSRANRGVSGNTIYF. V and J are TRBV15 and TRBJ1-3; 7 bases match TRBD1. Trimming cost V 1 base and J 0 bases; bases outside gene matches: 6. Germline assignment: CDR1 LNHNV and CDR2 YYDKDF (reference sequence). This CDR3 contains 17 residues.

The chain employs TRBV6-5 and TRBJ1-2, with TRBD1 matching over 7 bases. Germline CDR1 is MNHEY and CDR2 is SVGAGI. This CDR3 has 15 residues. J gave up 3 bases and V 0 bases, and 4 bases lay outside the gene matches. The DNA of the CDR3 is TGTGCCAGCAGTTACTCGAGCAGGGGGGACTATGGCTACACCTTC. This gives the protein CASSYSSRGDYGYTF.

The CDR3 DNA follows: TGTGCCAGCAGCCCCTCATCTTGGGCACAGGACTATAGTGGGTATGGCTACACCTTC. Its protein is CASSPSSWAQDYSGYGYTF. This chain connects TRBV7-9 to TRBJ1-2; D might be TRBD1 (5 bases). V dropped 5 bases and J dropped 5 bases, with 30 bases sitting between them. Germline-derived CDR1 and CDR2 are SEHNR and FQNEAQ (reference sequence). The CDR3 totals 19 residues.

The rearrangement uses TRBV29-1 and TRBJ2-3, with 15 bases aligning to TRBD2. V lost 8 bases, J lost 2 bases, and 17 bases stayed unmatched. The CDR3 has 19 residues. Germline loops: CDR1 SQVTM, CDR2 ANQGSEA. The DNA for the CDR3 is TGCAGCATACTTCACAGGGGACTAGCGGGGGGTTTTACCACAGATACGCAGTATTTT. Translation gives CSILHRGLAGGFTTDTQYF.

This rearrangement joins TRBV18 to TRBJ2-7; 11 nucleotides agree with TRBD1. Trimming took 5 bases from V and 1 from J; bases not matched to a gene: 4. CDR1 is KGHSH, CDR2 LQKENI, per germline. The CDR3 has 15 residues. CDR3 DNA: TGTGCCAGCTCATCGGACAGGGGGCTTTCCTACGAGCAGTACTTC. It codes for CASSSDRGLSYEQYF.

The V gene is TRBV6-1, the J gene TRBJ2-7; no definite D call. Trimming took off 6 bases at V and 3 bases at J, with 15 bases between the two ends. The CDR3 extends over 14 amino acids. Germline V CDR1 and CDR2: MNHNS, SASEGT. This CDR3 is CASRDNGRRYEQYF. DNA for the CDR3: TGTGCCAGCAGAGACAATGGTCGTCGCTACGAGCAGTACTTC.

The J gene is TRBJ2-5, the V gene TRBV29-1; D is possibly TRBD2 (5 bases). The better agreement between TRBJ2-7 and the DNA end casts doubt on the J call. Germline CDR1 and CDR2: SQVTM and ANQGSEA. The CDR3 is made up of 15 amino acids. The CDR3 bases are TGCAGCGTAACCCCTCAGGAGGCTACCACCTACGAGCAGTACTTC. Translating gives CSVTPQEATTYEQYF.

This rearrangement joins TRBV6-6 to TRBJ2-6; weak D call: TRBD1 (6 bases). V was shortened by 7 bases and J by 4 bases, with 8 bases between the two germline ends. The CDR3 is 13 amino acids. From germline, CDR1 is MNHNY and CDR2 SVGAGI (reference sequence). The CDR3 DNA follows: TGTGCCAGCACTAGGGGGGGGGCCAACGTCCTGACTTTC. This codes for CASTRGGANVLTF.

The CDR3 nucleotides are TGTGCCAGCAGCAAAGCGAGGAGGGAAACCTTC. Its translation: CASSKARRETF. The chain joins TRBV21-1 to TRBJ1-2. TRBV21-1 is flagged as a pseudogene. The CDR3 has 11 residues.

This clone came up once. J is TRBJ2-3 and V is TRBV7-8; 7 nucleotides agree with TRBD2. This CDR3 has 16 amino acids. Per germline, CDR1 SGHVS and CDR2 FQNEAQ. Unmatched junction bases numbered 12, after V lost 5 bases and J lost 4 bases. CDR3 nucleotides: TGTGCCAGCAGCCCCGGGAGGTGGCCCCTAGCAGATACGCAGTATTTT. Amino acids: CASSPGRWPLADTQYF.